The present entry profiles one TCR beta chain with its context. These data are taken from a study of blood T cell repertoires in COVID-19. TCRdb's copy holds only in-frame clones and misses some; the assay was immunoSEQ multiplex PCR. Here the sample spans about 300,000 clones, 80% to 90% being singletons. This receptor was identified in a man aged 25 to 40 who had recovered from COVID-19. Sample: PBMCs or T cells enriched from blood (not recorded which).

The CDR3 DNA sequence: TGTGCCAGCAGTTTTTCCGGGACTAGCAGCTACGAGCAGTACTTC. It translates to CASSFSGTSSYEQYF. The chain combines TRBV28 with TRBJ2-7, with 9 bases aligning to TRBD2. The CDR3 consists of 15 residues. Germline assignment: CDR1 MDHEN and CDR2 SYDVKM. Losses at the gene ends were 3 bases for V and 3 bases for J; bases not matched to a gene: 6.